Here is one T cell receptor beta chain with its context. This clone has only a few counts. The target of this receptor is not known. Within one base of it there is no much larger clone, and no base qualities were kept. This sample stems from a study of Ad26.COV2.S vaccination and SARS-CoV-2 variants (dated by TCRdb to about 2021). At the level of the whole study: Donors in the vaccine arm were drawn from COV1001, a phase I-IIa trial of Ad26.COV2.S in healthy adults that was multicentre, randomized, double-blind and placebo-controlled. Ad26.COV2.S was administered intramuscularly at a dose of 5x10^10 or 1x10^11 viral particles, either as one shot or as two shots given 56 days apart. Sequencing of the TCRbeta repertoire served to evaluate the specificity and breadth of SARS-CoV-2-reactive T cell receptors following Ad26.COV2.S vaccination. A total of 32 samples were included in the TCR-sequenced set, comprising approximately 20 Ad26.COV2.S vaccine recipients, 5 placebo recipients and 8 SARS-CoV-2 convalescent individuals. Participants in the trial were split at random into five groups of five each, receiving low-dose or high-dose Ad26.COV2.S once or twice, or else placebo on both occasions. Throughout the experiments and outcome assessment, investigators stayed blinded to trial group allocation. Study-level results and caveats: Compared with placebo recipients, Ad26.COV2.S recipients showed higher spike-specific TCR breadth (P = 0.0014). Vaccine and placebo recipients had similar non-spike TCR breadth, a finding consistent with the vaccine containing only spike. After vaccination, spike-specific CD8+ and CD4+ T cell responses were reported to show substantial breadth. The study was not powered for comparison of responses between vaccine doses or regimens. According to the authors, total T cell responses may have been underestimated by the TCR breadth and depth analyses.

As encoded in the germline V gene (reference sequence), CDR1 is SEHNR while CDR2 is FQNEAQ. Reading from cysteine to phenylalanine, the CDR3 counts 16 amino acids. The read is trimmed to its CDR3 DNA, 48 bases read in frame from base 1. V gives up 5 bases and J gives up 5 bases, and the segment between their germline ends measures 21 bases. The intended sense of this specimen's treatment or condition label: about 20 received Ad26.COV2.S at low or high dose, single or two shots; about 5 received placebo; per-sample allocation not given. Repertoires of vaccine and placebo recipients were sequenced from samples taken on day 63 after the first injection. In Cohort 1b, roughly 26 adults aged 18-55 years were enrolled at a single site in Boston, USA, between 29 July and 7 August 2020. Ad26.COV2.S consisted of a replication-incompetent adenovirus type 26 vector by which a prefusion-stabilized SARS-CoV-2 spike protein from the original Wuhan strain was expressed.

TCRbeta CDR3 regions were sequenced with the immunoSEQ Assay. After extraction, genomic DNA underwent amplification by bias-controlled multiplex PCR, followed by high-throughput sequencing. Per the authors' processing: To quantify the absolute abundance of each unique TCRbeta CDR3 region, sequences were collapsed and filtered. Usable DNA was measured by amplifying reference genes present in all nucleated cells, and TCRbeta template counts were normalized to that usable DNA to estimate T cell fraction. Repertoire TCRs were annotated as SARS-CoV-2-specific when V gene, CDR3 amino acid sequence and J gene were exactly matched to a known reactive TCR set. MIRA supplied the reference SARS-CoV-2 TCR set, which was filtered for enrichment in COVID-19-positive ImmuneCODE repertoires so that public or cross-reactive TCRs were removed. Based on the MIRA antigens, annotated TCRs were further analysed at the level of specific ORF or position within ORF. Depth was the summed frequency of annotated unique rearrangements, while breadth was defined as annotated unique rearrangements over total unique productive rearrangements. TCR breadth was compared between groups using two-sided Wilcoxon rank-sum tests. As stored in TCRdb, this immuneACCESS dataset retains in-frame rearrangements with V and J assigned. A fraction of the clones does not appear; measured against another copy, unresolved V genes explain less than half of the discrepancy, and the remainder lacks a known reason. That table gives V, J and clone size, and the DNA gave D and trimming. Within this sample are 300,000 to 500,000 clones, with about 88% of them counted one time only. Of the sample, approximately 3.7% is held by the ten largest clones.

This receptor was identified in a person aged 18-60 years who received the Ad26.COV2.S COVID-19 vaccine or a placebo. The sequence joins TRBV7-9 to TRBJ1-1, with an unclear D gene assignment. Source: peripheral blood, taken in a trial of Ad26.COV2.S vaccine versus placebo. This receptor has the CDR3 CASSLRSTVTGTEAFF. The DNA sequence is TGTGCCAGCAGCCTTAGATCCACAGTGACCGGTACTGAAGCTTTCTTT.